This T cell receptor beta chain was documented in a study of cytomegalovirus exposure and HLA in healthy donors. The study ran its PCR with 60 Vbeta and 13 Jbeta primers. Assay: immunoSEQ multiplex PCR; the TCRdb copy retains only in-frame clones and omits some. This sample has about 140,000 clones, with 75% to 90% found just once. The TCR comes from a female donor in good health and CMV-seronegative. Sequencing input: PBMCs.

The CDR3 DNA reads as TGTGCCAGCTCCCTAGGGGCAGATACGCAGTATTTT. This sequence encodes CASSLGADTQYF. The genes are TRBV28 and TRBJ2-3; TRBD1 might be the D (5 bases). V was clipped by 8 bases and J by 4 bases, with 10 bases between them. Per germline, CDR1 MDHEN and CDR2 SYDVKM. This CDR3 spans 12 amino acids.